This T cell receptor (beta chain) was documented in a study of T cell responses to AZD1222 COVID-19 vaccine. Germline assignment: CDR1 LNHNV and CDR2 YYDKDF (reference sequence). V shed 4 bases and J 2 bases; nucleotides not matched to a gene: 3. The CDR3 runs 14 residues. Broader study findings: It was only six AZD1222 recipients who were seropositive at baseline. No day 14 peak samples; only post-peak repertoires were characterized.

As concerns this clone: What it binds is not known.

Generated by immunoSEQ multiplex PCR, the TCRdb table keeps only in-frame clones and is missing some. The table records tens of thousands of clones, almost 90% of them present only once. The material was peripheral blood, obtained 28 days after the second AZD1222 dose. This chain connects TRBV15 to TRBJ1-1; 8 bases align to TRBD1. This clonotype originated in an adult who received the AZD1222 COVID-19 vaccine. The CDR3 DNA follows: TGTGCCACCAGCACAGGGGGCGTTAACACTGAAGCTTTCTTT. Its translation: CATSTGGVNTEAFF. Filled out from reference TRBV15 and TRBJ1-1, the complete variable domain reads DAMVIQNPRYQVTQFGKPVTLSCSQTLNHNVMYWYQQKSSQAPKLLFHYYDKDFNNEADTPDNFQSRRPNTSFCFLDIRSPGLGDTAMYLCATSTGGVNTEAFFGQGTRLTVV.